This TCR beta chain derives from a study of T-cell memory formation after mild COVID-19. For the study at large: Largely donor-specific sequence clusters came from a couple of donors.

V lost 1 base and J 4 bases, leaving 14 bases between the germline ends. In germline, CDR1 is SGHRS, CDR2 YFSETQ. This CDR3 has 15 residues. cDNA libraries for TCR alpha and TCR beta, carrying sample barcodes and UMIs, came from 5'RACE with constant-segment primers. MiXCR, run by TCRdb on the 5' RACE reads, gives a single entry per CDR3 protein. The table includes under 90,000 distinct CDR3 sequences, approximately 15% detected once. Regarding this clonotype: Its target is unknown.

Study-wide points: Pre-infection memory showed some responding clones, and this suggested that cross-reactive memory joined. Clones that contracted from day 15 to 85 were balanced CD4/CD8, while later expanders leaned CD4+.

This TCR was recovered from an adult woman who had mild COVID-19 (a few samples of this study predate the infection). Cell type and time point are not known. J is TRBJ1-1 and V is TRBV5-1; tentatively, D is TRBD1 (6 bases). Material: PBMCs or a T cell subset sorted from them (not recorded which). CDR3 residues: CASSLRTAWGTEAFF. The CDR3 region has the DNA TGCGCCAGCAGCTTGAGGACAGCCTGGGGCACTGAAGCTTTCTTT.